This TCR beta chain was sequenced for a study of identical twins. Notes on the study in general: Low generation-probability sequences were in excess among twin-shared out-of-frame alpha sequences. The authors drew conclusions from cross-sectional statistical analysis rather than following the same donors.

MiXCR, applied by TCRdb to the 5' RACE reads, yields one record per CDR3 protein. This table has about 660,000 distinct CDR3 sequences, more than 6.5% appearing once. Trimming cost V 5 bases and J 0 bases, with 13 bases left between them. CDR1 and CDR2 (germline): SNHLY, FYNNEI. The CDR3 loop spans 16 amino acids. This clonotype has only a few counts. The target antigen is unknown. In addition, the sample was reused for a study of yellow fever vaccine responses in identical twins.

The chain combines TRBV2 with TRBJ2-2; tentative D call: TRBD1 (6 bases). The sample consisted of PBMCs. This clonotype originated in a woman aged 18-30 years in good health. The CDR3 sequence: CASSLDSPSNTGELFF. The CDR3 bases are TGTGCCAGCAGTTTGGACAGTCCATCGAACACCGGGGAGCTGTTTTTT.